Below, one TCR beta chain is given with its context. The antigen is undetermined. This sample is drawn from a study of cytomegalovirus exposure and HLA in healthy donors. PCR involved 60 Vbeta and 13 Jbeta primers. TCRdb keeps only in-frame clones here, not all; method: immunoSEQ multiplex PCR. The data show some 210,000 clones, 60% to 80% seen once. Study-level points and caveats: Using the classifier, cytomegalovirus status was reportedly diagnosed with high specificity and sensitivity. Common viral pathogens seemed, in a later analysis, to connect with several of the most significant clusters. When a later analysis compared HLA-associated TCR beta chains with equally common others, the HLA-associated chains turned out to be more clonally expanded and to have lower generation probabilities. Sequences of the TCR beta chain were said to predict the HLA-A and HLA-B alleles of most subjects accurately.

The V gene's germline CDR1 is SGHRS and CDR2 YFSETQ. This CDR3 contains 14 residues. Trimming removed 0 bases at V and 8 bases at J, with 9 bases between. Input material: PBMCs. The rearrangement links TRBV5-1 to TRBJ1-6; D call uncertain. The sequence was obtained from a male donor in good health and CMV-seronegative. CDR3 in DNA: TGCGCCAGCAGCTTGGAACAAGTGCATTCACCCCTCCACTTT. This codes for CASSLEQVHSPLHF.